The T cell receptor (beta chain) under discussion was sequenced for a study of T cell repertoires in cytomegalovirus infection. A few counts support this clonotype. From the reads, TCRdb called clonotypes with MiXCR, one entry per CDR3 protein. Of 400,000 to 550,000 distinct CDR3 sequences in the sample, about 11% are singletons; the top ten hold roughly 10%. From germline, CDR1 is KGHDR and CDR2 SFDVKD. V was cut by 7 bases and J by 4 bases, with 12 bases left in between. This CDR3 comprises 13 residues. The TCR originated in a human donor in good health (CMV status not recorded). Some clones in this sample may be carry-over from other donors' samples. The V and J genes are TRBV24-1 and TRBJ1-2, with a tentative D call TRBD1 (5 bases). Sequenced: PBMCs. In DNA, the CDR3 is TGTGCCACCAGCGGGACGTCTACCTATGGCTACACCTTC. This sequence encodes CATSGTSTYGYTF.